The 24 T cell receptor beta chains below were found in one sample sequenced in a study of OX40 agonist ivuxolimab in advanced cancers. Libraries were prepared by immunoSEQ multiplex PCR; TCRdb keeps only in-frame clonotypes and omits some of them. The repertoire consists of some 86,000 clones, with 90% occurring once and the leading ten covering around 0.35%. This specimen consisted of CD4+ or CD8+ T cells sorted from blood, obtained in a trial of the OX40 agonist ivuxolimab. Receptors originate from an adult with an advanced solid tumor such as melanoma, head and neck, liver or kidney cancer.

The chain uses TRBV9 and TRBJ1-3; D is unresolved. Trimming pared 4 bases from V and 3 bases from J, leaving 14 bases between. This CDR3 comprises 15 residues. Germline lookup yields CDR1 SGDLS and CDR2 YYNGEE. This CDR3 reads CASSIRGGNGNTIYF. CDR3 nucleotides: TGTGCCAGCAGCATTCGAGGAGGGAATGGAAACACCATATATTTT.

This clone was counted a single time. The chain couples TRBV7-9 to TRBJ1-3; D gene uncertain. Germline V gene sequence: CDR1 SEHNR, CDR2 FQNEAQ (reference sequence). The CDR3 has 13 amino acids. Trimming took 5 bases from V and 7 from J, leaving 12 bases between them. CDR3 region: CASSHIRRNTIYF. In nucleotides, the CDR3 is TGTGCCAGCAGCCATATTAGGCGGAACACCATATATTTT. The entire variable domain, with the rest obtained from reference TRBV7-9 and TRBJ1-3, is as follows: DTGVSQNPRHKITKRGQNVTFRCDPISEHNRLYWYRQTLGQGPEFLTYFQNEAQLEKSRLLSDRFSAERPKGSFSTLEIQRTEQGDSAMYLCASSHIRRNTIYFGEGSWLTVV.

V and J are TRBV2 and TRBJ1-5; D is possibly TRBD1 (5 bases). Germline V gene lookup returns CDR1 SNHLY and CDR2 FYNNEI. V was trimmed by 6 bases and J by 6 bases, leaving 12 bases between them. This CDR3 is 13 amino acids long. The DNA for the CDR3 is TGTGCCAGCAGGGGACCTAATGGTCAGCCCCAGCATTTT. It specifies CASRGPNGQPQHF.

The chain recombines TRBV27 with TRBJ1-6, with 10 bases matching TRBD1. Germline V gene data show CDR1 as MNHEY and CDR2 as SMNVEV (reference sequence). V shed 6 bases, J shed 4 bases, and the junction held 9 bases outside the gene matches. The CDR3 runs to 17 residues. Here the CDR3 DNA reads TGTGCCAGCAGCGCCGGGACAGGGGACCTGTATAATTCACCCCTCCACTTT. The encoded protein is CASSAGTGDLYNSPLHF.

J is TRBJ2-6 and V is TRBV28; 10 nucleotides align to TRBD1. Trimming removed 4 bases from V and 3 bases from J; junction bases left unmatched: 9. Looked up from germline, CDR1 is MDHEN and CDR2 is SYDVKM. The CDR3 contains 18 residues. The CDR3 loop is CASSSQPGQGYGANVLTF. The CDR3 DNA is TGTGCCAGCAGTTCGCAGCCGGGACAGGGGTATGGGGCCAACGTCCTGACTTTC.

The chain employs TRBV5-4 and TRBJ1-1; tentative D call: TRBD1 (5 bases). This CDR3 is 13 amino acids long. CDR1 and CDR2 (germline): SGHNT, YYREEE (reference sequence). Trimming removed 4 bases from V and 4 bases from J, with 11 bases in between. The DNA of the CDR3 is TGTGCCAGCAGCAAGGAGGGACGCACTGAAGCTTTCTTT. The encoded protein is CASSKEGRTEAFF.

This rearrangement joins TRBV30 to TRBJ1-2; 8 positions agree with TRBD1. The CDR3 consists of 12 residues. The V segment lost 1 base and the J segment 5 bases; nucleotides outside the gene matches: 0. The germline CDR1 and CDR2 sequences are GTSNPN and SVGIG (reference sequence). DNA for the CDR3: TGTGCCTGGAGTGGGACAGGGTATGGCTACACCTTC. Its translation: CAWSGTGYGYTF. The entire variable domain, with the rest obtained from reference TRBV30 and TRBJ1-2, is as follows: SQTIHQWPATLVQPVGSPLSLECTVEGTSNPNLYWYRQAAGRGLQLLFYSVGIGQISSEVPQNLSASRPQDRQFILSSKKLLLSDSGFYLCAWSGTGYGYTFGSGTRLTVV.

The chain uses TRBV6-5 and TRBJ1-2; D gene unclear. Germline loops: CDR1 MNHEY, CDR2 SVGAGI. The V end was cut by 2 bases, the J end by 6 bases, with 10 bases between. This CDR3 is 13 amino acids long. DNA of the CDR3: TGTGCCAGCAGTTACCGATTGGGCGATGGCTACACCTTC. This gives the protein CASSYRLGDGYTF.

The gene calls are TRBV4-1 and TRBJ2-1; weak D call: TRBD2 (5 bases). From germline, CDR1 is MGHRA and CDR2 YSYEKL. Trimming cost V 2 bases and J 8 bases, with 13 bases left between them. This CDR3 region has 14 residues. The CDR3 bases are TGCGCCAGCAGCCAATTCCCAGGACTCGATGAGCAGTTCTTC. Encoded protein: CASSQFPGLDEQFF.

The CDR3 DNA sequence: TGTGCCAGCAAACGACGGGACAGGGGGCCCGGGGAGCTGTTTTTT. Translated, it gives CASKRRDRGPGELFF. The chain has TRBV5-4 and TRBJ2-2; 12 nucleotides match TRBD1. J gave up 6 bases and V 6 bases, and 6 bases lay outside the gene matches. The V gene's germline CDR1 is SGHNT and CDR2 YYREEE (reference sequence). The CDR3 is 15 amino acids.

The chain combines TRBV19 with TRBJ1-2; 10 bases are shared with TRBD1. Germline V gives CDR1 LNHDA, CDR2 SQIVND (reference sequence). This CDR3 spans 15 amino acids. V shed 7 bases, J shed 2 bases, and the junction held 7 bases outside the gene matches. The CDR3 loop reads CASTPQGQGNYGYTF. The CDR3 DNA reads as TGTGCCAGTACCCCCCAGGGACAGGGGAACTATGGCTACACCTTC. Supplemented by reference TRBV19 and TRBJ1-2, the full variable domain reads DGGITQSPKYLFRKEGQNVTLSCEQNLNHDAMYWYRQDPGQGLRLIYYSQIVNDFQKGDIAEGYSVSREKKESFPLTVTSAQKNPTAFYLCASTPQGQGNYGYTFGSGTRLTVV.

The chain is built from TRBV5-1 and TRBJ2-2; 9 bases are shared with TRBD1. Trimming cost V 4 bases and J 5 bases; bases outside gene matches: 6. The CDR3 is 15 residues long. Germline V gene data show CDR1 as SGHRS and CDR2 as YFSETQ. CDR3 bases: TGCGCCAGCAGCAGACGGACAGGGGTAACCGGGGAGCTGTTTTTT. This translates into CASSRRTGVTGELFF.

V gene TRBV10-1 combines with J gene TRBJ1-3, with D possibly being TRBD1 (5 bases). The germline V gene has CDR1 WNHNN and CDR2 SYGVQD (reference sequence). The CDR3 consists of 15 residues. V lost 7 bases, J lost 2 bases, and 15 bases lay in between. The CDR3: CASIMDIKPGNTIYF. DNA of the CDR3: TGCGCCAGCATTATGGACATTAAACCTGGAAACACCATATATTTT.

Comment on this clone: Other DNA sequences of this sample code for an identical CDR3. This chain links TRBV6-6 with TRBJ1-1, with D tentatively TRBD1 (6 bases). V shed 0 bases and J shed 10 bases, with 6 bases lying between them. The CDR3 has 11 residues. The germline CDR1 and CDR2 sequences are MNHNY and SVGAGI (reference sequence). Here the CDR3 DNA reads TGTGCCAGCAGTTACTCAGGGGGAGCTTTCTTT. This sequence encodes CASSYSGGAFF.

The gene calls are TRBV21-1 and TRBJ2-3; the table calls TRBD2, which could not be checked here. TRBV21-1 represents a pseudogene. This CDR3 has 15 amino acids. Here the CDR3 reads CASSSGSARLYTQYF. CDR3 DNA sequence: TGTGCCAGCAGTTCGGGGTCGGCAAGGTTATATACGCAGTATTTT.

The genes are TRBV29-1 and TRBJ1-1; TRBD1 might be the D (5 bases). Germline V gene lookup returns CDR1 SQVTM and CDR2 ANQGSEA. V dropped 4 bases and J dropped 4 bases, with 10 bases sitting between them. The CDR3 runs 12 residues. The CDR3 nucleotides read TGCAGCGTTGTTCCAGGGATCACTGAAGCTTTCTTT. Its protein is CSVVPGITEAFF. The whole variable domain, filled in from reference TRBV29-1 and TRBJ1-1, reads SAVISQKPSRDICQRGTSLTIQCQVDSQVTMMFWYRQQPGQSLTLIATANQGSEATYESGFVIDKFPISRPNLTFSTLTVSNMSPEDSSIYLCSVVPGITEAFFGQGTRLTVV.

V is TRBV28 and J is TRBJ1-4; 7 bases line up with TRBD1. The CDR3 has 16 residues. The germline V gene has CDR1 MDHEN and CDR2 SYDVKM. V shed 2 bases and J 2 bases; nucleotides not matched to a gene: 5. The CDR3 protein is CASSLKGATTNEKLFF. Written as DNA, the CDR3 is TGTGCCAGCAGTTTAAAGGGGGCTACGACTAATGAAAAACTGTTTTTT.

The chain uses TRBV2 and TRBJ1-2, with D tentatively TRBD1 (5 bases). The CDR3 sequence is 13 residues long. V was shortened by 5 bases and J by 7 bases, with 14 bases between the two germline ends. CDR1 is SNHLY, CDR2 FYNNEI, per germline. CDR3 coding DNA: TGTGCCAGCAGTAAGGGGACTTGGGGTGGCTACACCTTC. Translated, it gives CASSKGTWGGYTF.

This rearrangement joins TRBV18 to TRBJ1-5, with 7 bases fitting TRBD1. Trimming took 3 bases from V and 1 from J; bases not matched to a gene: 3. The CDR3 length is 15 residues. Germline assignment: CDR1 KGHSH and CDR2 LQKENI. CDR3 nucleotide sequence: TGTGCCAGCTCACCCGAGGGACAGAGCAATCAGCCCCAGCATTTT. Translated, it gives CASSPEGQSNQPQHF.

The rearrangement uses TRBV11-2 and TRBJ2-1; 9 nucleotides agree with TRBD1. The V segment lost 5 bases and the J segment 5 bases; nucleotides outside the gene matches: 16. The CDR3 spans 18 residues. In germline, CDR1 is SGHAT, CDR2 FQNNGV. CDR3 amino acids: CASSPQGATRLSHNEQFF. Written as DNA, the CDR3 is TGTGCCAGCAGCCCACAGGGGGCTACGCGCCTATCCCACAATGAGCAGTTCTTC.

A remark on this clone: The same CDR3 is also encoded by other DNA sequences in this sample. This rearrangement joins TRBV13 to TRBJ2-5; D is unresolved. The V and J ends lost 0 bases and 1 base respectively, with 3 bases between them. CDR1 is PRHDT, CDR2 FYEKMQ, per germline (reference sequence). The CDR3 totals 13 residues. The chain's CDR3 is CASSLGSQETQYF. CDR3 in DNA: TGTGCCAGCAGCTTAGGCTCCCAAGAGACCCAGTACTTC.

The CDR3 region is CASSLGVRVLPQPQHF. The CDR3 nucleotides are TGTGCCAGCAGCTTAGGGGTCAGGGTCCTTCCGCAGCCCCAGCATTTT. This rearrangement joins TRBV7-2 to TRBJ1-5; D possibly corresponds to TRBD1 (5 bases). Trimming removed 1 base from V and 7 bases from J, with 17 bases in between. Germline CDR1 and CDR2: SGHTA and FQGNSA. The length of the CDR3 is 16 residues.

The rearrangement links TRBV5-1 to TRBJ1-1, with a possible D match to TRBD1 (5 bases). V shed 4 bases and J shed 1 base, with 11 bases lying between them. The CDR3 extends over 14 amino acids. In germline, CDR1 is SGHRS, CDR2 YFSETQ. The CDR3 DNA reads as TGCGCCAGCAGCCTAGAGGGACCGAACACTGAAGCTTTCTTT. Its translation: CASSLEGPNTEAFF.

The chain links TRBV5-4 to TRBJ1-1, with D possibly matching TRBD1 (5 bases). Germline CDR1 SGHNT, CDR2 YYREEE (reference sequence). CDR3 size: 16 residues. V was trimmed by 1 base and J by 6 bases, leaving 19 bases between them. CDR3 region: CASSLSTVAIKAEAFF. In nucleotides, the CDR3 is TGTGCCAGCAGCTTGTCGACAGTGGCTATTAAGGCTGAAGCTTTCTTT.